This T cell receptor beta chain was obtained from a study of PD-1 blockade in classical Hodgkin lymphoma. The method was immunoSEQ multiplex PCR; TCRdb's version includes in-frame clones alone and lacks a portion of them. The sample lists just over 50,000 clones, around 78% seen once, with about 15% in the top ten. Every patient experienced relapse after autologous stem cell transplantation, and brentuximab vedotin exposure varied. Germline values: CDR1 LNHDA, CDR2 SQIVND (reference sequence). The junction had 17 bases not matched to a gene; V was cut back by 3 bases and J by 3 bases. This CDR3 has 18 residues.

V is TRBV19 and J is TRBJ2-7, with TRBD1 matching over 7 bases. Here the sequenced sample was peripheral blood mononuclear cells (PBMCs), taken before the second cycle of nivolumab. This TCR came from a human donor with classical Hodgkin lymphoma. The CDR3 protein is CASSIRGGAGGMYYEQYF. The CDR3 coding sequence is TGTGCCAGTAGTATCCGGGGTGGGGCAGGGGGTATGTACTACGAGCAGTACTTC. Complete variable domain (other parts from reference TRBV19 and TRBJ2-7): DGGITQSPKYLFRKEGQNVTLSCEQNLNHDAMYWYRQDPGQGLRLIYYSQIVNDFQKGDIAEGYSVSREKKESFPLTVTSAQKNPTAFYLCASSIRGGAGGMYYEQYFGPGTRLTVT.